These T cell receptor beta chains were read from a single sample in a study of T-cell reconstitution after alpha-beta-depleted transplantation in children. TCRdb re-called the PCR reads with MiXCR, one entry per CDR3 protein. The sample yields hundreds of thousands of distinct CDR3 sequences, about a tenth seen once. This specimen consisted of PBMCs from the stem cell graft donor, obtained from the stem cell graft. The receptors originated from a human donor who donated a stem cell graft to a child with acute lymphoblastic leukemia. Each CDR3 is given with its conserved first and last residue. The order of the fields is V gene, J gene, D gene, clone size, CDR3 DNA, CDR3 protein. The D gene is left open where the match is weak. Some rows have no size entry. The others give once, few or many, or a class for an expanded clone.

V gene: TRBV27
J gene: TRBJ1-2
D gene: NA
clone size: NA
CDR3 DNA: TGTGCCAGCAGTTTGGGTATTCGCTATGGCTACACCTTC
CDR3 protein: CASSLGIRYGYTF

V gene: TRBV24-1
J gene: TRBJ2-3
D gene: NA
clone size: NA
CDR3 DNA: TGTGCCACCAGTGAGGGCGGCGGGGACACAGATACGCAGTATTTT
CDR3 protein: CATSEGGGDTDTQYF

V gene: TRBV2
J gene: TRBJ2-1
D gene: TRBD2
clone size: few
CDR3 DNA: TGTGCCAGCAGTCAACTAGCGGGGGGCGACAATGAGCAGTTCTTC
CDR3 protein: CASSQLAGGDNEQFF

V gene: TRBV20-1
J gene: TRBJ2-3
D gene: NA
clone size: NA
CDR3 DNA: TGCAGTGCTAGCGATAGGGGCAGCCTAACCCCAGATACGCAGTATTTT
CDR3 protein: CSASDRGSLTPDTQYF

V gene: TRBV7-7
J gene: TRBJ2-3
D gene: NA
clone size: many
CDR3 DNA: TGTGCCAGCAGCTTACGCGGCGTCGATACGCAGTATTTT
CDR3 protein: CASSLRGVDTQYF

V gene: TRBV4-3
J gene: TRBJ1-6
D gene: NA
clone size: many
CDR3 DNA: TGCGCCAGCAGCCAAGACGGGCTACGGGGTTCACCCCTCCACTTT
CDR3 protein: CASSQDGLRGSPLHF

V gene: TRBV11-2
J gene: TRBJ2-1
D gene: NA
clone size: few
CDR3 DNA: TGTGCCAGCAGCTCCAAAGGCCTCGATGGCGATGAGCAGTTCTTC
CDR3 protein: CASSSKGLDGDEQFF

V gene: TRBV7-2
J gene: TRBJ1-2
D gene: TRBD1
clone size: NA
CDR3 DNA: TGTGCCAGCAGCTTTCGGACAGGGGGCGCCGGGTATGGCTACACCTTC
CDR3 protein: CASSFRTGGAGYGYTF

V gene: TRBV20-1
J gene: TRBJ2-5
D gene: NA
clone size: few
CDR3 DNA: TGCAGTGCTTGGGGCGTCCGGGGAGAGACCCAGTACTTC
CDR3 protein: CSAWGVRGETQYF

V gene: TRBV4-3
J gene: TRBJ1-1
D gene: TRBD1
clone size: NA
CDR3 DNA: TGCGCCAGCAGCCAAGATCTTGACAGGGTTGTCACTGAAGCTTTCTTT
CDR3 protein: CASSQDLDRVVTEAFF

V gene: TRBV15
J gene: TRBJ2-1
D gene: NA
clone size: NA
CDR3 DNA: TGTGCCACCAGCAGAGTAAGTGGGAGCTCCTACAATGAGCAGTTCTTC
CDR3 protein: CATSRVSGSSYNEQFF

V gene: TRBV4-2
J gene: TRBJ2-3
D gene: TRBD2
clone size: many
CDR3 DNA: TGTGCCAGCAGCCAAGACGGCGGGGGGGCCACAGATACGCAGTATTTT
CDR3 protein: CASSQDGGGATDTQYF

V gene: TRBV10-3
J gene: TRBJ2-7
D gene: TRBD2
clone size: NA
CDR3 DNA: TGTGCCATCAGCCAGGCGGGGGGGAACTACGAGCAGTACTTC
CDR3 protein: CAISQAGGNYEQYF

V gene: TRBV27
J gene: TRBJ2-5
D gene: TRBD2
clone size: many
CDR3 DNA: TGTGCCAGCAGTCAGAAGCGGGGGGGCCGGGAGACCCAGTACTTC
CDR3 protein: CASSQKRGGRETQYF

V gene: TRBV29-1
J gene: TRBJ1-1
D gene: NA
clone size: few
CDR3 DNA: TGCAGCGTTGACTCCAAGGTTAAAGCTTTCTTT
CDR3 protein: CSVDSKVKAFF

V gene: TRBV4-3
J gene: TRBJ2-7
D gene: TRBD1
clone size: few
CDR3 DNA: TGCGCCAGCAGCCAAAGGTCCACAGGGGGAAGGACCTCCTACGAGCAGTACTTC
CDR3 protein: CASSQRSTGGRTSYEQYF

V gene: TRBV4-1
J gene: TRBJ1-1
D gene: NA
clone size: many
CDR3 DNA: TGCGCCAGCAGCGCCCGACATGAAGCTTTCTTT
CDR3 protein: CASSARHEAFF

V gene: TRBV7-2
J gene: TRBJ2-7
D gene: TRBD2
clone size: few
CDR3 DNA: TGTGCCAGCAGCTTAGGAATAGCGGGGGGGCATAACGAGCAGTACTTC
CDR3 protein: CASSLGIAGGHNEQYF

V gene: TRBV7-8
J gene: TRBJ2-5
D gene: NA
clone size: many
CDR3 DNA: TGTGCCAGCAGCTTAGACGTTAGCGGGACCCAGTACTTC
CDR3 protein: CASSLDVSGTQYF

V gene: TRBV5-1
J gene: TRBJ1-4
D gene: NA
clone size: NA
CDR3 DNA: TGCGCCAGCAGCTTGGAAGGGGGTGGCGAAAAACTGTTTTTT
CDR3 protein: CASSLEGGGEKLFF

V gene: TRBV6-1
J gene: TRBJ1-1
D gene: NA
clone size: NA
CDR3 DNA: TGTGCCAGCAGTGAAGCCGGGAGCATGAACACTGAAGCTTTCTTT
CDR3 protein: CASSEAGSMNTEAFF

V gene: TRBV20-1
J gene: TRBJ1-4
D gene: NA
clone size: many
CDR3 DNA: TGCAGTGCTAGGGAGGGCTATAGTGAAAAACTGTTTTTT
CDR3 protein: CSAREGYSEKLFF

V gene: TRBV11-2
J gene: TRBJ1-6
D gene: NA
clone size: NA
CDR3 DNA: TGTGCCAGCAGCTTAGGGATCGGAAGCTCCTATAATTCACCCCTCCACTTT
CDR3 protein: CASSLGIGSSYNSPLHF

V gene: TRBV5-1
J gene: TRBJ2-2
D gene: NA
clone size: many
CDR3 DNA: TGCGCCAGCAGCACAACGGCTCAGGGGAACACCGGGGAGCTGTTTTTT
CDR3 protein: CASSTTAQGNTGELFF

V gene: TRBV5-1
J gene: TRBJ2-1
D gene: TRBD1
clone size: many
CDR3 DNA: TGCGCCAGTGACAGGGGAGACTACAATGAGCAGTTCTTC
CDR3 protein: CASDRGDYNEQFF

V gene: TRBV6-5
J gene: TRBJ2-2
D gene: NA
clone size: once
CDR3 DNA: TGTGCCAGCAGTCACGGGATAGCCGGGGAGCTGTTTTTT
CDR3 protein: CASSHGIAGELFF

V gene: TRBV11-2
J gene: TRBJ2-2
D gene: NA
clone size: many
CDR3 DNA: TGTGCCAGCAGCTTAGACAGGGGATTTGTTGGCGGGGAGCTGTTTTTT
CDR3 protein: CASSLDRGFVGGELFF

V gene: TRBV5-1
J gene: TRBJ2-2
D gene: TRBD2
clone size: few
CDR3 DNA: TGCGCCAGCAGCTTGGACCGGGGGGCGAACACCGGGGAGCTGTTTTTT
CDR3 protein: CASSLDRGANTGELFF

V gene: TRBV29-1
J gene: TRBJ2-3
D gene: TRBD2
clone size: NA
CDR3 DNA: TGCAGCGTGGACGGACTAGCGGCGTCAGATACGCAGTATTTT
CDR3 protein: CSVDGLAASDTQYF

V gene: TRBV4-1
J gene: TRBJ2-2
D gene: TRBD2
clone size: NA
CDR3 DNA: TGCGCCAGCAGCCAAGATATCGGGGGGGCATACGCGAACACCGGGGAGCTGTTTTTT
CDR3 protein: CASSQDIGGAYANTGELFF

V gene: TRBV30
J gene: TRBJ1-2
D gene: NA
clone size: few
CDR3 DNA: TGTGCCTGGAGTGTACCTATAGGGGCGGGCTACACCTTC
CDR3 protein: CAWSVPIGAGYTF

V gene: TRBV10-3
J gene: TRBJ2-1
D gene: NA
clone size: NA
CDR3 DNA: TGTGCCATCAGGCCATCTTGGACTCAGAATGAGCAGTTCTTC
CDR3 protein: CAIRPSWTQNEQFF

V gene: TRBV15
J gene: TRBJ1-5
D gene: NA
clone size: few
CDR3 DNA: TGTGCCACCAGCAGAGATTCAATCCGGGGGGAGTTGCCCCAGCATTTT
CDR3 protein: CATSRDSIRGELPQHF

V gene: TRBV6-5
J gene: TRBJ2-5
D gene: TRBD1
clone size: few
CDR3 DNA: TGTGCCAGCAGTTACGCCGGGACAGAGAGGGGGGAGACCCAGTACTTC
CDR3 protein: CASSYAGTERGETQYF

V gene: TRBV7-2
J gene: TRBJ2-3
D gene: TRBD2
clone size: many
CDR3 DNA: TGTGCCAGCAGCTCGGGACTAGCGGGGTCATCAGATACGCAGTATTTT
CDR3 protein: CASSSGLAGSSDTQYF

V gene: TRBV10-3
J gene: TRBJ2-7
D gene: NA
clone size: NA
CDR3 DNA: TGTGCCATCAGTCCTAAGTACGAGCAGTACTTC
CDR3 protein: CAISPKYEQYF